This T cell receptor (beta chain) was documented in a study of radiotherapy plus CTLA-4 blockade in lung cancer. Study context: Across the patients, objective responses occurred in 18%, and disease control in just over 30%.

This CDR3 contains 14 residues. Looked up from germline, CDR1 is SGHTA and CDR2 is FQGNSA. V lost 5 bases and J 5 bases, leaving 16 bases between the germline ends. Broader study findings: Among reported predictors of response, early blood T cell clone dynamics with interferon-beta performed best.

A few counts support this clone. Its antigen is unknown. Sequenced by immunoSEQ multiplex PCR; TCRdb stores in-frame clones only, minus some. The sample shows tens of thousands of clones, about two thirds of them seen only once. In chemo-refractory metastatic non-small-cell lung cancer, patients got ipilimumab CTLA-4 blockade together with focal radiation. The chain employs TRBV7-2 and TRBJ2-7; tentatively, D is TRBD1 or TRBD2 (5 bases each). The receptor's source is a human donor with non-small cell lung cancer that progressed on radiotherapy plus ipilimumab. The sample in question was peripheral blood, obtained from a patient treated with radiotherapy plus ipilimumab. CDR3 in amino acids: CASSPTFGDHEQYF. The CDR3 nucleotides are TGTGCCAGCAGCCCAACCTTCGGGGACCACGAGCAGTACTTC.